This entry describes one TCR beta chain. Antigen specificity is unknown. There are 16 residues in the CDR3. These data come from a study of T cell clones after liver transplantation. Whole-study findings and limits: Graft donor-reactive T cells may have migrated into the graft rather than being deleted. Post-transplant, graft-donor-reactive CD4 TCRbeta sequences in blood dropped significantly in most of the 8 subjects.

Method: immunoSEQ multiplex PCR; TCRdb's copy keeps in-frame clones and lacks some. The data contain 68,000 or so clones, 80% to 95% of them singletons. The clonotype comes from a human patient who received a liver transplant. Some T cells may be graft donor cells. The genes are TRBV21-1 and TRBJ2-7; TRBD1, as called in the table, went unchecked against the DNA. TRBV21-1 is given as a pseudogene. The sequences come from CD4+ T cells from blood, collected roughly 25 months after liver transplant. CDR3 sequence (DNA): TGTGCCAGCAGCAAAGTTTGTACAGGGGAGGACTACGAGCAGTACTTC. It encodes CASSKVCTGEDYEQYF.